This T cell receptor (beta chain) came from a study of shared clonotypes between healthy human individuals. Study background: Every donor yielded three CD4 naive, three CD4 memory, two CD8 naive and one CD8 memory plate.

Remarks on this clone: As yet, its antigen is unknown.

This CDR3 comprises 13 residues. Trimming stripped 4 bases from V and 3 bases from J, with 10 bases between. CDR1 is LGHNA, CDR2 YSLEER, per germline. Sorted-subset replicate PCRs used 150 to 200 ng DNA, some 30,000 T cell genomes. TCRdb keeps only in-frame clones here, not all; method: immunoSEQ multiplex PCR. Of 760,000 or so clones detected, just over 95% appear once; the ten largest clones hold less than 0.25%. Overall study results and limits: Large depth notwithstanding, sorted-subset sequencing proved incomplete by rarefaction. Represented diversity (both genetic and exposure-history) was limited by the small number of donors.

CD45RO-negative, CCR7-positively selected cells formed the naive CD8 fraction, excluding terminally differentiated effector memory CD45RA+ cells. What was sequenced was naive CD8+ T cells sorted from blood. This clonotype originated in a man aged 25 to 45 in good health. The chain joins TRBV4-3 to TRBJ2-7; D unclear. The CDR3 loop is CASSPGGNYEQYF. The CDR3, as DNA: TGCGCCAGCAGCCCCGGCGGTAACTACGAGCAGTACTTC.